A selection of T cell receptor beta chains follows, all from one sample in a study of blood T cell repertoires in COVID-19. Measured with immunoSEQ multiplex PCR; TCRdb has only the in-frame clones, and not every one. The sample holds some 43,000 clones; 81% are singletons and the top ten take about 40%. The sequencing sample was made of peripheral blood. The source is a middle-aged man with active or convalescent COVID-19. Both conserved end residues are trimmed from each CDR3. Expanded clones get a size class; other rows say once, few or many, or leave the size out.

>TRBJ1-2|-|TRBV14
ASSRITGIDGYT
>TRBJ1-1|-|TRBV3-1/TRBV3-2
ASSQDPEWTEAF
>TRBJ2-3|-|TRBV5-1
ASRQAGGTDTQY
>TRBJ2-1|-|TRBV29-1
SVTRDRGYNEQF
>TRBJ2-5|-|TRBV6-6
ASSWTGQSQETQY
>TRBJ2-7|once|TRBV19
ASSTRQGAGEQY
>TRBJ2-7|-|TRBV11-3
ASSPRQGSAEQY
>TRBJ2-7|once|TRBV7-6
ASSSEYEQY
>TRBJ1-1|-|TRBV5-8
ASSLGLTGYTEAF
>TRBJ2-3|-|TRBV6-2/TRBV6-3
ASSYRTSGGTDTQY
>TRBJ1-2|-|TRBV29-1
SVEALPGAT
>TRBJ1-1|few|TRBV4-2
ASSREPTEAF
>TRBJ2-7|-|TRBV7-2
ASSSLQGNEQY
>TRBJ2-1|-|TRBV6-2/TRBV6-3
ASSYPSSSAFSWEQF
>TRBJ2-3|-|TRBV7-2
ASSLFSGGITDTQY
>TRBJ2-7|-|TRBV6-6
ASSDSGTSSYEQY
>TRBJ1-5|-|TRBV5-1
ASSLSGTGGQPQH
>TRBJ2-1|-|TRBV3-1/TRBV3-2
ASSRSGTDYNEQF
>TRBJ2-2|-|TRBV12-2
ASRLASGGLFNAGELF
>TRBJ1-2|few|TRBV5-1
ASSPDSDRWSGYT
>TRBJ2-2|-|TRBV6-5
ASSHASRSFGELF
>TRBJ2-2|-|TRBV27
ASTAPSGELF
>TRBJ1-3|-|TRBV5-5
ASSLLSSSGNTIY
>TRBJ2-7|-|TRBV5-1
ASSLAASGSKTYEQY
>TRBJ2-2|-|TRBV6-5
ASRASGRNTGELF
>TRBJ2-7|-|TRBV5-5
ASSLYREPEQY
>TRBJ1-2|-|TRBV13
ASSLRDRIDGYT
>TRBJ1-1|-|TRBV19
ASSINGGTEAF
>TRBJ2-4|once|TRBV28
ASSSPRGGNIQY
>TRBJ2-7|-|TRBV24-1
ATSDIQGGDEQY
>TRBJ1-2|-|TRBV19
ASSIRGADYGYT
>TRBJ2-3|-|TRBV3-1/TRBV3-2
ASSLLTGGADTQY
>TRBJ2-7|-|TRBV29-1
SVGSRGPEQY
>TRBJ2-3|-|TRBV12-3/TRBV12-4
ASSSPSTDTQY
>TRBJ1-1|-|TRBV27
ASSYSGGREAF
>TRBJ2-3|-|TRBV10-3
AISPTSGVTDTQY
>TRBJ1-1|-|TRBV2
AEAGALNTEAF
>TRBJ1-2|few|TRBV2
ASSEKRRGTNLLGYT
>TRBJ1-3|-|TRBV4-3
ASSQDLSSGNTIY
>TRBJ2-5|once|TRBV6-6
ASSPGTGLGETQY
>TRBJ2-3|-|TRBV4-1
ASSHYGGSTDTQY
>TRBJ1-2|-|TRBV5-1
ASSSQGDHGYT
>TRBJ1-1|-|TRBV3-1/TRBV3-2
ASSQVTMSGGEAF
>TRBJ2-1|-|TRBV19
ASSYGQVDNEQF
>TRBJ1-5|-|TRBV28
ASSPTQAPQPQH
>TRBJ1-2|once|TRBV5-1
ASSLAGESYGYT
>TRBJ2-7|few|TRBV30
AWSADRPVIKQY
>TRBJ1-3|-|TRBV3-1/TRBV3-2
ASSQDSGGFSSGNTIY